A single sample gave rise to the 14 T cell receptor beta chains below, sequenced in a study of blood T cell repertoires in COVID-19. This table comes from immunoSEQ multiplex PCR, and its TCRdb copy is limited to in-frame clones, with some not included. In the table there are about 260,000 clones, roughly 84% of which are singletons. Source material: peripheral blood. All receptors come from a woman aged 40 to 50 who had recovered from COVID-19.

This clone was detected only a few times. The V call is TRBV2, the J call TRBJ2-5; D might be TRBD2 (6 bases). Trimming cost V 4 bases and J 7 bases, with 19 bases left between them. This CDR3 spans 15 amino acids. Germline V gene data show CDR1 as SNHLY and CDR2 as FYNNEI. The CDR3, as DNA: TGTGCCAGCAGTGTGTGGGGGGACGGTGTCGGGACCCAGTACTTC. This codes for CASSVWGDGVGTQYF.

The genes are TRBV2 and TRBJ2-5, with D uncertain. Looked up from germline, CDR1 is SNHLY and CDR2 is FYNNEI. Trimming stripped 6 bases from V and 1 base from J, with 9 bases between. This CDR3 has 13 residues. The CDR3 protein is CASRAVVQETQYF. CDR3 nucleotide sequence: TGTGCCAGCAGGGCGGTGGTCCAAGAGACCCAGTACTTC.

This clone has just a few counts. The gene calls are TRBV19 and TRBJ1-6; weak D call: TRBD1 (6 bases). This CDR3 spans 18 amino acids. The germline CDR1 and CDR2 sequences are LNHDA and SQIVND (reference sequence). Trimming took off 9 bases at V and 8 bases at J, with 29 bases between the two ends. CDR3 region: CARGWGGIRVMRYSPLHF. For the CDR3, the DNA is TGTGCCAGGGGTTGGGGGGGCATTAGGGTGATGAGGTATTCACCCCTCCACTTT.

CDR3 amino acids: CASRGQRNTEAFF. The CDR3 nucleotides read TGTGCCAGCAGGGGACAGCGAAACACTGAAGCTTTCTTT. The J gene is TRBJ1-1, the V gene TRBV2, with 7 positions matching TRBD1. The CDR3 extends over 13 amino acids. Looked up from germline, CDR1 is SNHLY and CDR2 is FYNNEI. V gave up 6 bases and J gave up 2 bases; unmatched junction bases: 3. The complete variable domain, with remaining parts taken from reference TRBV2 and TRBJ1-1, reads EPEVTQTPSHQVTQMGQEVILRCVPISNHLYFYWYRQILGQKVEFLVSFYNNEISEKSEIFDDQFSVERPDGSNFTLKIRSTKLEDSAMYFCASRGQRNTEAFFGQGTRLTVV.

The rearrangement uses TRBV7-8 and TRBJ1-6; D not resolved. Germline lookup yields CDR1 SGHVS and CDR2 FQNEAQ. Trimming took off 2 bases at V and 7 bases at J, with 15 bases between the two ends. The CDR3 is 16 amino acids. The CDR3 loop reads CASSLRVSGGNSPLHF. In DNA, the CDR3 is TGTGCCAGCAGCTTAAGGGTTTCGGGCGGGAATTCACCCCTCCACTTT.

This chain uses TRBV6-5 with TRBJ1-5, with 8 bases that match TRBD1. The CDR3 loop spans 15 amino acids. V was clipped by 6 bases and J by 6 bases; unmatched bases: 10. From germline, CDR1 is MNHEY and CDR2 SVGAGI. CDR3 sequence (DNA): TGTGCCAGCAGGCCGCAGGGCAGGGGGCTTCAGCCCCAGCATTTT. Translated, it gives CASRPQGRGLQPQHF.

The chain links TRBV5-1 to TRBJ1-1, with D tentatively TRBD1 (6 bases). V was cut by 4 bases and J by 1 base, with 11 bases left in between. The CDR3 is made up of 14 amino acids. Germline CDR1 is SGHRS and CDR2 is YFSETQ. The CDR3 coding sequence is TGCGCCAGCAGCCCTCAGACAGGGAACACTGAAGCTTTCTTT. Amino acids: CASSPQTGNTEAFF.

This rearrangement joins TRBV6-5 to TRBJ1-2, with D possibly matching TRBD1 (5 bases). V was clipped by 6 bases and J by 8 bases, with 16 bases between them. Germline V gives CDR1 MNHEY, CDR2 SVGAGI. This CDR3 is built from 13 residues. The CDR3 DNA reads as TGTGCCAGCAGGGGGACTGGGACGTCGGGCTACACCTTC. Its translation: CASRGTGTSGYTF.

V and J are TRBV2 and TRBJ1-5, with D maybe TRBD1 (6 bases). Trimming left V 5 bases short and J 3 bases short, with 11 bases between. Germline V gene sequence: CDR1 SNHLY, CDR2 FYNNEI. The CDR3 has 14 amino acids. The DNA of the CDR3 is TGTGCCAGCAGTTCGGACAGTCCCAATCAGCCCCAGCATTTT. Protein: CASSSDSPNQPQHF. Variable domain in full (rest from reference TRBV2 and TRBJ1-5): EPEVTQTPSHQVTQMGQEVILRCVPISNHLYFYWYRQILGQKVEFLVSFYNNEISEKSEIFDDQFSVERPDGSNFTLKIRSTKLEDSAMYFCASSSDSPNQPQHFGDGTRLSIL.

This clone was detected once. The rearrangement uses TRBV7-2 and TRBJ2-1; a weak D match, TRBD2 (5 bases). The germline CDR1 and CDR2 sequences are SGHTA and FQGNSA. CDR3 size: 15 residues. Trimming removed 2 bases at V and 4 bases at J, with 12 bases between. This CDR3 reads CASSLQEAPYNEQFF. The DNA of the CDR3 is TGTGCCAGCAGCTTACAGGAGGCCCCGTACAATGAGCAGTTCTTC.

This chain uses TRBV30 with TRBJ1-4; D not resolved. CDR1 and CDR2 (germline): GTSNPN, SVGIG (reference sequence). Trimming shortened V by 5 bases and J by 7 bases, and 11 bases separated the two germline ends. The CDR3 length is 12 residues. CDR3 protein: CAWSTEGEKLFF. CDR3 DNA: TGTGCCTGGTCTACTGAGGGTGAAAAACTGTTTTTT.

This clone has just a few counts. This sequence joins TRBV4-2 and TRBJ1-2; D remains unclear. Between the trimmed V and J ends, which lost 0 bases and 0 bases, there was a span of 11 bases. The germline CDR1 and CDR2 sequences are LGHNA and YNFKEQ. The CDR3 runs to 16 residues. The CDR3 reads CASSQESGVSNYGYTF. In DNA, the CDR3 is TGTGCCAGCAGCCAAGAGAGCGGTGTATCTAACTATGGCTACACCTTC.

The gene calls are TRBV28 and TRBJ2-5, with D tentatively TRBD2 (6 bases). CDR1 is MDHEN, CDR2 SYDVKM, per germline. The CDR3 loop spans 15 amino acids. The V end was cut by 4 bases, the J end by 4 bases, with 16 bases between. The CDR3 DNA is TGTGCCAGCAGTTCCCTCGTCGGGGGAGCAGAGACCCAGTACTTC. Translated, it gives CASSSLVGGAETQYF.

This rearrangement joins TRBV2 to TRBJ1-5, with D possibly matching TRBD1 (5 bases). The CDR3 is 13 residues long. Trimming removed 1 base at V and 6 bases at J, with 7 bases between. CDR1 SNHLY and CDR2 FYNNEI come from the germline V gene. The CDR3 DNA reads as TGTGCCAGCAGTGAAGGGGGCGGTCAGCCCCAGCATTTT. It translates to CASSEGGGQPQHF.